This record covers a single TCR beta chain. As yet, its antigen is unknown. The data were produced by immunoSEQ multiplex PCR, yet TCRdb's version contains in-frame clones alone and is incomplete. The profile shows nearly 110,000 clones, 75% to 90% of them singletons. This entry is derived from a study of T cell responses to AZD1222 COVID-19 vaccine. At the level of the study: Investigators merged groups given second doses at roughly 4 or roughly 12 weeks. The study, taken as a whole, reports: Seropositive at baseline were only a handful of AZD1222 recipients. Targets within unmutated variant regions were reportedly found for nearly half of spike-specific TCRs. Across the whole spike, CD4 TCRs peaked at regions 160-218 and 743-854.

This CDR3 region has 12 residues. Trimming removed 5 bases at V and 5 bases at J, with 9 bases between. CDR1 and CDR2 (germline): PRHDT, FYEKMQ (reference sequence). This receptor was taken from an adult in good health. The specimen was peripheral blood, collected on day 0 of AZD1222 vaccination. The chain is built from TRBV13 and TRBJ1-2; D gene unclear. DNA of the CDR3: TGTGCCAGCAGCCTAAAATTATATGGCTACACCTTC. The encoded protein is CASSLKLYGYTF.